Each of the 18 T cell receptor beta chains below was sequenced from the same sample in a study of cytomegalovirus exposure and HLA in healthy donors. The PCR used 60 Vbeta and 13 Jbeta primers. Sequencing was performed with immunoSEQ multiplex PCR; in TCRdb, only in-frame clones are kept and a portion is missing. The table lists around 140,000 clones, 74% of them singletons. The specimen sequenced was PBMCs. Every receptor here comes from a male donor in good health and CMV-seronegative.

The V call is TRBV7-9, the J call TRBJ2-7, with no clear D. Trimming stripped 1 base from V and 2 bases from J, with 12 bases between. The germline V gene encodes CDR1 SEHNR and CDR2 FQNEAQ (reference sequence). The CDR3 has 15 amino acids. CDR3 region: CASSLGREETYEQYF. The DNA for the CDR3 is TGTGCCAGCAGCTTAGGCCGAGAAGAAACCTACGAGCAGTACTTC.

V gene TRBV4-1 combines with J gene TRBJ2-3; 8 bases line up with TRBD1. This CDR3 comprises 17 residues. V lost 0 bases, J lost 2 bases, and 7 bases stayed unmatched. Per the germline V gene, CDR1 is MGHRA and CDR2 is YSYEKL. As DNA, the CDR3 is TGCGCCAGCAGCCAAGAACCAACAGGGGGGATCACAGATACGCAGTATTTT. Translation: CASSQEPTGGITDTQYF.

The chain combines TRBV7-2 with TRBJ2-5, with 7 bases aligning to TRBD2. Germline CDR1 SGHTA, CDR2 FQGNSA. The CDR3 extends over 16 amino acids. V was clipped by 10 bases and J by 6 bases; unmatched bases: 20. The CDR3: CATMAESTRGSKTQYF. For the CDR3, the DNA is TGTGCCACCATGGCTGAATCAACTCGCGGGAGTAAGACCCAGTACTTC.

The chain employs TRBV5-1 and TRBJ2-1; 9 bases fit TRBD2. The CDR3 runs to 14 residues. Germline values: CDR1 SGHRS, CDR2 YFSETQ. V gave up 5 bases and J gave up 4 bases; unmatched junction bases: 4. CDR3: CASRPLAGYNEQFF. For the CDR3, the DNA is TGCGCCAGCAGGCCCCTAGCGGGGTACAATGAGCAGTTCTTC.

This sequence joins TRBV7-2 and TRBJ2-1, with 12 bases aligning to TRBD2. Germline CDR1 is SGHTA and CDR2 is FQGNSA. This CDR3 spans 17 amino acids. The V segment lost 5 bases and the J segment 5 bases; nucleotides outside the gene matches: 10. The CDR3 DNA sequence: TGTGCCAGCAGCATTAGACTAGCGGGAGTTCGGGACAATGAGCAGTTCTTC. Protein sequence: CASSIRLAGVRDNEQFF.

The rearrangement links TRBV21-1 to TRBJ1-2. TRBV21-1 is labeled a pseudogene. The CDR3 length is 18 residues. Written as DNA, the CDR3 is TGTGCCAGCAGCAAAAAGTCCCATTGGAGGGGAACATTTGGTGGCTACACCTTC. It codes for CASSKKSHWRGTFGGYTF.

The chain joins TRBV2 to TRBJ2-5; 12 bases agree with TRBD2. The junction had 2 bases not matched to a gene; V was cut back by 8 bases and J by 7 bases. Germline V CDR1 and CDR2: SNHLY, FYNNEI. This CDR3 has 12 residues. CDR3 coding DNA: TGTGCCAGCCTGACTAGCGGGGGGACCCAGTACTTC. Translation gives CASLTSGGTQYF.

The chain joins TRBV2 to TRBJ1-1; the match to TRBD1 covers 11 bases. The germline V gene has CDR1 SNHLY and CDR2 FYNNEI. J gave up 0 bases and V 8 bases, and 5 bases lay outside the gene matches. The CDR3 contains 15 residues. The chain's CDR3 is CASQGQGALNTEAFF. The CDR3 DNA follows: TGTGCCAGCCAAGGACAGGGGGCACTGAACACTGAAGCTTTCTTT.

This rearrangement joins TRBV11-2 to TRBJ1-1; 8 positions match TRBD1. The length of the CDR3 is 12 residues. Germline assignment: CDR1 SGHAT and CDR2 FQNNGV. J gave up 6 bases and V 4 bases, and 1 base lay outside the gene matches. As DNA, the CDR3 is TGTGCCAGCAGCTGGGGACAGGCTGAAGCTTTCTTT. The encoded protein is CASSWGQAEAFF.

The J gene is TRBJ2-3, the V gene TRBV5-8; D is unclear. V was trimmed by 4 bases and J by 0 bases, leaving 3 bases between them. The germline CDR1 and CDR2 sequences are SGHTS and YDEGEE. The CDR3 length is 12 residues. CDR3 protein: CASSLSTDTQYF. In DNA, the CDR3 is TGTGCCAGCAGCCTTAGCACAGATACGCAGTATTTT.

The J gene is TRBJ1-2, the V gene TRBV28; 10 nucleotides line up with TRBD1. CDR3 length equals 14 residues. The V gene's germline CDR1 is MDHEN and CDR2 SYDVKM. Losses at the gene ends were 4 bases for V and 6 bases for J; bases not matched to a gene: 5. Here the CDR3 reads CASSSPDRGHGYTF. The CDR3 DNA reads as TGTGCCAGCAGTTCGCCCGACAGGGGGCATGGCTACACCTTC.

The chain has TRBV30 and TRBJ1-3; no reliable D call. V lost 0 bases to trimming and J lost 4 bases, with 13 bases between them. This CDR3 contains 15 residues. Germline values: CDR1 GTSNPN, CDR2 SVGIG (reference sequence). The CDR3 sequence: CAWSVFRQTGNTIYF. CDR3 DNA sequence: TGTGCCTGGAGTGTGTTTCGGCAGACAGGAAACACCATATATTTT.

CDR3 loop: CASSGGVIGNQPQHF. The CDR3, as DNA: TGTGCCAGCAGTGGCGGGGTTATCGGCAATCAGCCCCAGCATTTT. The chain recombines TRBV28 with TRBJ1-5; D gene unclear. V lost 5 bases to trimming and J lost 2 bases, with 13 bases between them. The germline CDR1 and CDR2 sequences are MDHEN and SYDVKM. The CDR3 length is 15 residues.

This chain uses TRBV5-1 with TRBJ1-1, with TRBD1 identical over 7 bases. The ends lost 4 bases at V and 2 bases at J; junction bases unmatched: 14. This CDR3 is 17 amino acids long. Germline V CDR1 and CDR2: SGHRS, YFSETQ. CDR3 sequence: CASSTTKQGLGNTEAFF. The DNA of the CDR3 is TGCGCCAGCAGCACGACTAAACAGGGGCTGGGAAACACTGAAGCTTTCTTT. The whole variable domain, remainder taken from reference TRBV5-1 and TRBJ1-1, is KAGVTQTPRYLIKTRGQQVTLSCSPISGHRSVSWYQQTPGQGLQFLFEYFSETQRNKGNFPGRFSGRQFSNSRSEMNVSTLELGDSALYLCASSTTKQGLGNTEAFFGQGTRLTVV.

CDR3 sequence reads: CASSVSGSVYEQFF. DNA for the CDR3: TGTGCCAGCAGTGTGAGCGGGAGTGTTTATGAGCAGTTCTTC. The chain links TRBV2 to TRBJ2-1; the match to TRBD2 covers 8 bases. The germline CDR1 and CDR2 sequences are SNHLY and FYNNEI. The ends lost 4 bases at V and 8 bases at J; junction bases unmatched: 7. The CDR3 covers 14 residues. Using reference TRBV2 and TRBJ2-1 for the parts outside the CDR3, the full variable domain is EPEVTQTPSHQVTQMGQEVILRCVPISNHLYFYWYRQILGQKVEFLVSFYNNEISEKSEIFDDQFSVERPDGSNFTLKIRSTKLEDSAMYFCASSVSGSVYEQFFGPGTRLTVL.

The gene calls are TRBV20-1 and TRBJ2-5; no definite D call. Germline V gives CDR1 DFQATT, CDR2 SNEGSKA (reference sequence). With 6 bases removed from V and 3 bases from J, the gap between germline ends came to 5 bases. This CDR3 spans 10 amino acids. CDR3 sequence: CSASEETQYF. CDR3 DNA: TGCAGTGCCAGCGAAGAGACCCAGTACTTC.

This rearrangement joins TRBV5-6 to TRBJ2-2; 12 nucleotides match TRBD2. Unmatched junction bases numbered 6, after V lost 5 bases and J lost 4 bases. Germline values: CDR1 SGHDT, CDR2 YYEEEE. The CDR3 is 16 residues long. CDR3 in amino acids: CASRLGLAGTTGELFF. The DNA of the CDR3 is TGTGCCAGCAGACTCGGACTAGCGGGGACCACCGGGGAGCTGTTTTTT.

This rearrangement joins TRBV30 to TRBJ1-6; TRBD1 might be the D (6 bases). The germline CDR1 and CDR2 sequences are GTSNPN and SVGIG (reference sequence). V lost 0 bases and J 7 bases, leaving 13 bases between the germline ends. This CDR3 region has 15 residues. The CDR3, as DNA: TGTGCCTGGAGTGTTGGGACAACCTTCAATTCACCCCTCCACTTT. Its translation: CAWSVGTTFNSPLHF.